This T cell receptor (beta chain) is from a study of T-cell reconstitution after alpha-beta-depleted transplantation in children. Unique molecular identifiers featured in how the TCRbeta library was prepared. TCRdb used MiXCR to reprocess the PCR reads, holding one entry per CDR3 protein. The sample shows about 580,000 distinct CDR3 sequences, more than 20% of them seen only once. The CDR3 runs 17 residues. Germline V gene lookup returns CDR1 SGHRS and CDR2 YFSETQ. J lost 1 base, V lost 1 base, and 10 bases had no gene match. This clonotype was found many times. The antigen is undetermined. The study's findings and limits: Several hundred expanded graft clones reportedly gave rise to the alpha-beta T cells present about two months after transplant. T cells produced anew were the main source of T-cell counts and diversity one year after transplant. Surviving recipient T cells and thymic progenitors underlay high day-60 TCRbeta diversity in some patients.

The receptor's source is a boy in the first two years of life who had a stem cell transplant for acute myeloid leukemia, so the T cells may come from the graft donor. The rearrangement joins TRBV5-1 to TRBJ1-1; TRBD1 agrees at 7 bases. The sequencing here drew on PBMCs, mostly from graft donor cells, taken 360 days after TCRalphabeta/CD19-depleted stem cell transplant. The CDR3 DNA is TGCGCCAGCAGCTTGAGACAGGGTACGTTACCGAACACTGAAGCTTTCTTT. Protein product: CASSLRQGTLPNTEAFF.